This entry describes one T cell receptor beta chain. This CDR3 is 18 amino acids long. The V gene's germline CDR1 is MGHRA and CDR2 YSYEKL. Trimming took off 1 base at V and 4 bases at J, with 22 bases between the two ends. The sample belongs to a study of blood T cell repertoires in COVID-19. Study-level background: Samples came from the United States, Italy and Spain, spanning acute and convalescent COVID-19.

Only in-frame clones appear in the TCRdb table, and some are missing; sequencing was by immunoSEQ multiplex PCR. The sample records about 230,000 clones, around four fifths being singletons. The chain employs TRBV4-1 and TRBJ1-2, with D tentatively TRBD1 (5 bases). The source of this sequence is a man older than 75 with acute or convalescent COVID-19. The sample consisted of peripheral blood. CDR3: CASSQVGGETKDRYGYTF. Here the CDR3 DNA reads TGCGCCAGCAGCCAAGTGGGGGGGGAGACCAAGGACCGCTATGGCTACACCTTC.